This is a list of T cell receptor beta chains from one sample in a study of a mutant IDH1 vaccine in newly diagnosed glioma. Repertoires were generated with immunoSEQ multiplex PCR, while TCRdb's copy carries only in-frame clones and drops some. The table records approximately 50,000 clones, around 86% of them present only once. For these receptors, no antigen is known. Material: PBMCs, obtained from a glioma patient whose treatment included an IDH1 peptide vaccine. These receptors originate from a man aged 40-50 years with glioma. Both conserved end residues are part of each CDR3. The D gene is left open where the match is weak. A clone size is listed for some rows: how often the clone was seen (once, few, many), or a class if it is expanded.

CASSLGRVNYGYTF | TGTGCCAGCAGCTTAGGGAGGGTTAACTATGGCTACACCTTC | TRBV5-6 | 14 | - | - | TRBJ1-2
CASSYRGQGYEQYF | TGTGCCAGCAGTTACCGGGGGCAGGGCTACGAGCAGTACTTC | TRBV6-6 | 14 | - | - | TRBJ2-7
CASQAVSSYNEQFF | TGTGCCAGCCAAGCGGTGAGCTCCTACAATGAGCAGTTCTTC | TRBV2 | 14 | - | - | TRBJ2-1
CASSQSESGHLGLSRPDTQYF | TGCGCCAGCAGTCAATCCGAATCGGGTCACCTTGGACTGTCCAGACCAGATACGCAGTATTTT | TRBV23-1 | 21 | once | - | TRBJ2-3
CASRSPREKTQYF | TGTGCCAGCAGGAGCCCCAGGGAGAAGACCCAGTACTTC | TRBV6-5 | 13 | few | - | TRBJ2-5
CASTPVGARTDTQFF | TGTGCCAGCACCCCGGTGGGCGCCCGCACAGATACGCAGTTTTTT | TRBV6-1 | 15 | - | - | TRBJ2-3
CASTVPGREQYF | TGTGCCAGCACCGTGCCCGGTAGAGAACAGTACTTC | TRBV11-2 | 12 | once | - | TRBJ2-7
CASKSAGTLDYEQYF | TGTGCCAGCAAAAGCGCGGGGACCCTCGACTACGAGCAGTACTTC | TRBV2 | 15 | - | - | TRBJ2-7
CASSLLSGQETQYF | TGCGCCAGCAGCTTGTTAAGCGGCCAAGAGACCCAGTACTTC | TRBV5-1 | 14 | - | - | TRBJ2-5
CASSGDRSNEQFF | TGTGCCAGCAGTGGGGACAGATCAAATGAGCAGTTCTTC | TRBV6-5 | 13 | few | TRBD1 | TRBJ2-1
CAISGEGSGLPDEQFF | TGTGCCATCAGTGGGGAGGGGAGCGGCCTCCCTGATGAGCAGTTCTTC | TRBV10-3 | 16 | - | TRBD2 | TRBJ2-1
CASSFLKRNYGYTF | TGTGCCAGCAGCTTTTTAAAACGGAACTATGGCTACACCTTC | TRBV7-8 | 14 | - | - | TRBJ1-2